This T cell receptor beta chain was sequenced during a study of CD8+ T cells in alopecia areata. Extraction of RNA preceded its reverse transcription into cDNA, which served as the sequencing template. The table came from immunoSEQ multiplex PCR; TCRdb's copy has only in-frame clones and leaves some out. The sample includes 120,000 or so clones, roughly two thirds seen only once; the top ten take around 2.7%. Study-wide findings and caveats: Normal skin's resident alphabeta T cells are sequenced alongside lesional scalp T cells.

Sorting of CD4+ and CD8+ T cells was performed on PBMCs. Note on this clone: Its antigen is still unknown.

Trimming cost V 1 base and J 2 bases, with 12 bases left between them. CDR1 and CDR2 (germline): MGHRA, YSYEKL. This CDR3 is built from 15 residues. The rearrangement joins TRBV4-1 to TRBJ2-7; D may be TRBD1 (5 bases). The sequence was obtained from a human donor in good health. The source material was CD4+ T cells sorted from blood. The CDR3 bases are TGCGCCAGCAGCCAAGTCAGCAGGGATCCCTACGAGCAGTACTTC. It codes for CASSQVSRDPYEQYF.